This TCR beta chain was obtained from a study of breast tumors, draining lymph nodes, adjacent tissues. Notes on the study in general: That most tumor T cells come from lymph nodes remained unproven. Compared with basal-like, luminal-like tumors shared significantly more repertoire with nontumor tissue. Tumor repertoires ranked between lymph nodes and nontumor tissue in diversity, with V and J gene preferences. Findings are consistent with lymph node origin and intratumoral expansion of most tumor T cells.

Per the germline V gene, CDR1 is SGHTA and CDR2 is FQGNSA. The CDR3 runs to 19 residues. V lost 5 bases, J lost 2 bases, and 17 bases stayed unmatched. About this clonotype: The antigen remains unidentified.

Axillary draining lymph nodes of breast cancer patients supplied the node samples. From the multiplex PCR reads, TCRdb called clonotypes with MiXCR, one entry per CDR3 protein. The sample consists of 200,000 to 300,000 distinct CDR3 sequences, around 30% of them appearing once. The sequence was obtained from a female donor with breast cancer. Some clones in this sample may be carry-over from other donors' samples. Sequenced input: axillary lymph node tissue. This sequence joins TRBV7-2 and TRBJ2-3; TRBD2 matches 9 bases. CDR3 DNA: TGTGCCAGCAGCCCCCCGTCGGGTAGCGGGAGACCACACACAGATACGCAGTATTTT. Translated: CASSPPSGSGRPHTDTQYF.